These 30 T cell receptor beta chains share one sample of origin, sequenced in a study of blood T cell repertoires in COVID-19. Produced via immunoSEQ multiplex PCR; TCRdb's table is partial and in-frame only. The data contain roughly 340,000 clones, roughly 90% of them singletons. The sequenced sample was peripheral blood. The source is a woman in her 70s with COVID-19, enrolled during active disease.

V gene TRBV3-1 (or the pseudogene TRBV3-2) combines with J gene TRBJ1-2; TRBD1 aligns across 7 bases. The CDR3 covers 14 residues. V gave up 3 bases and J gave up 7 bases; unmatched junction bases: 8. Germline-derived CDR1 and CDR2 are LGHDT and YNNKEL (reference sequence). This CDR3 is CASSQEARDSGYTF. The CDR3 bases are TGTGCCAGCAGCCAGGAAGCCCGGGACAGTGGCTACACCTTC.

The CDR3 spells CASSLKMAGGEKLFF. The CDR3 coding sequence is TGTGCCAGCAGCTTAAAAATGGCAGGAGGGGAAAAACTGTTTTTT. The chain joins TRBV11-2 to TRBJ1-4; no clear D. Trimming shortened V by 2 bases and J by 8 bases, and 15 bases separated the two germline ends. The CDR3 contains 15 residues. Per germline, CDR1 SGHAT and CDR2 FQNNGV.

The gene calls are TRBV20-1 and TRBJ2-3, with D possibly being TRBD2 (5 bases). Trimming left V 7 bases short and J 4 bases short, with 9 bases between. The length of the CDR3 is 11 residues. CDR1 DFQATT and CDR2 SNEGSKA come from the germline V gene (reference sequence). This CDR3 reads CSGASPDTQYF. The CDR3, as DNA: TGCAGTGGAGCTAGCCCAGATACGCAGTATTTT.

The chain carries TRBV5-4 and TRBJ1-2; no clear D. V lost 4 bases, J lost 3 bases, and 10 bases lay in between. The CDR3 is 13 amino acids. The germline CDR1 and CDR2 sequences are SGHNT and YYREEE (reference sequence). CDR3 in DNA: TGTGCCAGCAGCACTTCAGCGTACTATGGCTACACCTTC. Protein sequence: CASSTSAYYGYTF.

The chain recombines TRBV28 with TRBJ2-7, with D maybe TRBD1 (6 bases). Trimming took 2 bases from V and 6 from J, leaving 14 bases between them. The germline V gene has CDR1 MDHEN and CDR2 SYDVKM. CDR3 size: 14 residues. The CDR3 sequence: CASSLNAGVGEQYF. CDR3 DNA: TGTGCCAGCAGTTTAAACGCAGGGGTTGGCGAGCAGTACTTC.

This clone was detected once. The chain combines TRBV5-1 with TRBJ2-5; 7 bases fit TRBD2. CDR1 is SGHRS, CDR2 YFSETQ, per germline. This CDR3 has 13 amino acids. V shed 4 bases, J shed 5 bases, and the junction held 5 bases outside the gene matches. The DNA for the CDR3 is TGCGCCAGCAGCCAAGCGGGGAAGGAGACCCAGTACTTC. This gives the protein CASSQAGKETQYF.

There are a few counts of this clone. This chain joins TRBV24-1 and TRBJ1-6; D call uncertain. V lost 5 bases to trimming and J lost 0 bases, with 16 bases between them. Germline CDR1 reads KGHDR; CDR2 reads SFDVKD. This CDR3 has 18 residues. The DNA of the CDR3 is TGTGCCACCAGTGCCTCGGGTGTGATCCGCTCCTATAATTCACCCCTCCACTTT. It specifies CATSASGVIRSYNSPLHF.

V gene TRBV11-2 combines with J gene TRBJ2-7, with D uncertain. V lost 4 bases and J 12 bases, leaving 16 bases between the germline ends. This CDR3 is 12 amino acids long. Germline V gene lookup returns CDR1 SGHAT and CDR2 FQNNGV. DNA of the CDR3: TGTGCCAGCAGCTCCACACGAGAGGCAGCGTACTTC. It translates to CASSSTREAAYF.

The J gene is TRBJ2-7, the V gene TRBV7-2; 8 bases are a match to TRBD2. CDR1 and CDR2 (germline): SGHTA, FQGNSA. Trimming cost V 3 bases and J 3 bases; bases outside gene matches: 4. CDR3 length equals 14 residues. The CDR3 spells CASSLGAGVYEQYF. CDR3 in DNA: TGTGCCAGCAGCTTGGGAGCGGGGGTCTACGAGCAGTACTTC.

The V gene is TRBV2, the J gene TRBJ1-2, with D maybe TRBD1 (6 bases). The CDR3 totals 14 residues. Trimming pared 2 bases from V and 2 bases from J, leaving 9 bases between. Germline V CDR1 and CDR2: SNHLY, FYNNEI. In nucleotides, the CDR3 is TGTGCCAGCAGTGAAAACAGGGTGAACTATGGCTACACCTTC. This gives the protein CASSENRVNYGYTF.

The CDR3 protein is CASSSRQGERTEAFF. CDR3 in DNA: TGTGCCAGCAGCTCCCGACAGGGGGAGAGGACTGAAGCTTTCTTT. The chain links TRBV7-9 to TRBJ1-1; 9 bases match TRBD1. Germline CDR1 is SEHNR and CDR2 is FQNEAQ (reference sequence). Trimming at V came to 4 bases and at J to 5 bases, leaving 8 bases not matched to a gene. This CDR3 is 15 amino acids long.

The J gene is TRBJ1-4, the V gene TRBV19, with D unclear. The CDR3 contains 16 residues. The germline V gene encodes CDR1 LNHDA and CDR2 SQIVND (reference sequence). V lost 9 bases and J 0 bases, leaving 17 bases between the germline ends. The CDR3 is CASTPRTRATNEKLFF. CDR3 bases: TGTGCCAGCACCCCCCGCACGAGAGCAACTAATGAAAAACTGTTTTTT.

CDR3: CASSSQGAVGGNQPQHF. CDR3 DNA: TGTGCCAGCAGTTCACAGGGGGCGGTCGGTGGCAATCAGCCCCAGCATTTT. V usage is TRBV27 and J usage is TRBJ1-5; TRBD1 matches at 9 bases. With V trimmed by 4 bases and J by 2 bases, 9 bases remained unmatched. Per germline, CDR1 MNHEY and CDR2 SMNVEV (reference sequence). The CDR3 is 17 amino acids.

This chain links TRBV4-2 with TRBJ2-7; a possible D gene is TRBD1 (6 bases). V lost 0 bases to trimming and J lost 2 bases, with 11 bases between them. Germline CDR1 reads LGHNA; CDR2 reads YNFKEQ. This CDR3 has 15 residues. The CDR3 reads CASSQDAGEAYEQYF. For the CDR3, the DNA is TGTGCCAGCAGCCAAGATGCAGGGGAAGCCTACGAGCAGTACTTC.

Here the CDR3 DNA reads TGTGCCTGGAGTTCTACCCGTGGCGGTCTAAATACTGAAGCTTTCTTT. Translation gives CAWSSTRGGLNTEAFF. The chain joins TRBV30 to TRBJ1-1; no firm D call. Germline lookup yields CDR1 GTSNPN and CDR2 SVGIG (reference sequence). V lost 2 bases and J 5 bases, leaving 21 bases between the germline ends. The CDR3 consists of 16 residues.

This clone was observed a few times. V and J are TRBV7-2 and TRBJ2-1; D not certain. The CDR3 covers 15 residues. V lost 3 bases and J lost 1, with 10 bases in between. Germline assignment: CDR1 SGHTA and CDR2 FQGNSA. The CDR3 spells CASSFTDSSYNEQFF. CDR3 DNA sequence: TGTGCCAGCAGCTTCACTGATTCTTCCTACAATGAGCAGTTCTTC.

The chain is built from TRBV7-2 and TRBJ2-3, with 11 bases aligning to TRBD2. The J segment lost 5 bases and the V segment lost 3 bases, leaving 10 bases of the junction unmatched. The length of the CDR3 is 17 residues. In germline, CDR1 is SGHTA, CDR2 FQGNSA. CDR3 nucleotide sequence: TGTGCCAGCAGCTTCGCCTTAGCGGGGGGGCCTGGAGATACGCAGTATTTT. It encodes CASSFALAGGPGDTQYF.

V and J are TRBV6-5 and TRBJ1-1; D ambiguous. CDR3 length: 13 residues. Germline CDR1 is MNHEY and CDR2 is SVGAGI. Trimming removed 6 bases at V and 1 base at J, with 9 bases between. The CDR3 nucleotides are TGTGCCAGCAGCCGCCAGTGGAACACTGAAGCTTTCTTT. Protein sequence: CASSRQWNTEAFF.

The genes are TRBV28 and TRBJ1-1; TRBD1 matches 9 bases. The J segment lost 0 bases and the V segment lost 6 bases, leaving 11 bases of the junction unmatched. The germline V gene encodes CDR1 MDHEN and CDR2 SYDVKM. CDR3 length equals 17 residues. As DNA, the CDR3 is TGTGCCAGCAGGGCCGGGACAGGGAATCTCGTGAACACTGAAGCTTTCTTT. Its translation is CASRAGTGNLVNTEAFF.

The CDR3 is CASNKDRNTEAFF. CDR3 nucleotide sequence: TGTGCCAGCAATAAGGACAGAAACACTGAAGCTTTCTTT. J is TRBJ1-1 and V is TRBV12-3 or TRBV12-4; maybe TRBD1 (6 bases). The CDR3 runs to 13 residues. V was clipped by 7 bases and J by 2 bases, with 11 bases between them.

Written as DNA, the CDR3 is TGTGCCAGCAGTGCCGGGACAGGGGGCGAAGCTTTCTTT. Protein sequence: CASSAGTGGEAFF. V and J are TRBV12-3 or TRBV12-4 and TRBJ1-1; 12 nucleotides align to TRBD1. The V gene end was trimmed by 5 bases and the J gene end by 8 bases; junction bases not matched to a gene: 3. The CDR3 has 13 residues.

This sequence joins TRBV5-6 and TRBJ1-1; TRBD1 aligns across 7 bases. The length of the CDR3 is 18 residues. The germline CDR1 and CDR2 sequences are SGHDT and YYEEEE. Losses at the gene ends were 4 bases for V and 11 bases for J; bases not matched to a gene: 26. In DNA, the CDR3 is TGTGCCAGCAGCGAAACAACAGATTTAAATGTAATAGGGGGCCGGGCTTTCTTT. Translating it yields CASSETTDLNVIGGRAFF.

The table lists this clone with a few counts. CDR3: CASSATSSNEQYF. The CDR3 DNA reads TGTGCCAGCAGTGCTACTAGCTCGAACGAGCAGTACTTC. The chain employs TRBV2 and TRBJ2-7, with TRBD2 as a possible D gene (6 bases). The CDR3 is made up of 13 amino acids. V was trimmed by 4 bases and J by 5 bases, leaving 12 bases between them. Germline values: CDR1 SNHLY, CDR2 FYNNEI.

Turning to this clone: The germline gene is not matched at one end of the junction; a read error may be the cause. The J gene is TRBJ2-1, the V gene TRBV30; D unresolved. The CDR3 is 13 amino acids. The germline CDR1 and CDR2 sequences are GTSNPN and SVGIG (reference sequence). The CDR3 sequence: CAWSPATSRPRVF. The CDR3 DNA reads TGTGCCTGGAGTCCCGCGACCTCCCGGCCACGGGTCTTC.

CDR3 bases: TGCAGCGTTGGCATAGCGGTGACTAGCACAGATACGCAGTATTTT. Amino acid sequence: CSVGIAVTSTDTQYF. The chain joins TRBV29-1 to TRBJ2-3; D is perhaps TRBD2 (6 bases). V shed 4 bases and J shed 0 bases, with 14 bases lying between them. Germline loops: CDR1 SQVTM, CDR2 ANQGSEA. The CDR3 has 15 amino acids.

The J gene is TRBJ2-7, the V gene TRBV3-1 (or the pseudogene TRBV3-2); perhaps TRBD2 as D (6 bases). This CDR3 contains 15 residues. V was pared by 4 bases and J by 2 bases, with 15 bases between. In germline, CDR1 is LGHDT, CDR2 YNNKEL (reference sequence). This CDR3 is CASSRTRDFPYEQYF. The CDR3 DNA reads as TGTGCCAGCAGCCGAACCCGGGACTTCCCCTACGAGCAGTACTTC.

This clone has a single count. V gene TRBV11-3 combines with J gene TRBJ2-2, with D hard to call. Trimming took 5 bases from V and 6 from J, leaving 10 bases between them. The CDR3 covers 13 residues. Germline values: CDR1 SGHNT, CDR2 YENEEA. The CDR3 region is CASSQILSGELFF. Here the CDR3 DNA reads TGTGCCAGCAGCCAGATACTATCCGGGGAGCTGTTTTTT.

This chain's CDR3 is CASSVEGAGTGELFF. The CDR3 bases are TGTGCCAGCAGTGTGGAAGGGGCTGGCACCGGGGAGCTGTTTTTT. This chain joins TRBV2 and TRBJ2-2; D is possibly TRBD1 (5 bases). CDR3 length equals 15 residues. Between the trimmed V and J ends, which lost 4 bases and 4 bases, there was a span of 13 bases. Germline values: CDR1 SNHLY, CDR2 FYNNEI.

The chain has TRBV5-4 and TRBJ2-1; D may be TRBD1 (6 bases). Looked up from germline, CDR1 is SGHNT and CDR2 is YYREEE (reference sequence). V was shortened by 2 bases and J by 8 bases, with 14 bases between the two germline ends. CDR3 length: 14 residues. CDR3 in amino acids: CASSFPLGQYEQFF. CDR3 DNA sequence: TGTGCCAGCAGCTTTCCCCTCGGACAGTATGAGCAGTTCTTC.

This clone is a singleton in its sample. The CDR3 spells CASSFGGINQETQYF. The CDR3 DNA sequence: TGTGCCAGCAGCTTTGGGGGGATAAACCAAGAGACCCAGTACTTC. This chain connects TRBV7-9 to TRBJ2-5; weak D call: TRBD2 (6 bases). The CDR3 contains 15 residues. Germline V gene lookup returns CDR1 SEHNR and CDR2 FQNEAQ (reference sequence). V gave up 3 bases and J gave up 0 bases, with 11 bases separating them.